This entry describes one T cell receptor beta chain. Which antigen it targets is not known. No base quality information exists; no much larger clone differs at one position. The roughly 39 donors, aged about 6 to 100 years, were systemically healthy Caucasian individuals from Russia. Roughly 10 milliliters of peripheral blood were collected from each donor into EDTA-treated Vacutainer tubes. PBMCs were isolated by Ficoll-Paque density-gradient centrifugation, with at least 7 million obtained per sample. Total RNA, at least 6 micrograms per sample, was extracted from PBMCs with Trizol reagent. For every donor, flow cytometry on a PBMC aliquot measured the percentage of naive CD45RAhigh/CD27high T cells. V sheds 10 bases and J sheds 0 bases, leaving 15 bases between their ends. The cysteine opens and the phenylalanine closes a CDR3 of 14 amino acids. Only the CDR3 DNA is retained, 42 bases long and in frame from the first base. CDR1 and CDR2 are read off the germline V gene as ENHRY and SYGVKD.

These data belong to a study of blood T cells in healthy people across ages (dated by TCRdb to 2013 to 2016). About the investigation overall: In model experiments, template switching captured about one uniquely barcoded TCR beta cDNA molecule for every two T cells. Age-related changes in TCR beta repertoire diversity were measured in the study by deep sequencing normalized with unique cDNA molecular identifiers. The donors were split into four age groups: young (average roughly 15 years), middle-aged (over 35), aged (roughly 68) and long-lived (approximately 89). For two donors (one aged 18 to 30 and one aged 80 or older), the study analyzed two additional independent replicas of 1 million unique cDNA reads from the same blood draw. What the study reported, not specific to this receptor: Observed TCR beta diversity per million T cells fell roughly linearly with age, and a significant reduction was already apparent by age about 38. Since profiling was done on bulk unsorted PBMCs, naive and antigen-experienced compartments could not be conclusively compared. Because the CMV infection status of the donors was unknown, age-related changes in expanded clonotypes may potentially have been confounded. Estimates of total diversity based on one million sequenced T cells were considered lower bounds and underestimates. A strong correlation was found between observed TCR beta diversity and the percentage of naive T cells measured by flow cytometry. The long-lived group showed more naive CD4+ T cells, fewer expanded clones and increased TCR diversity than the aged group, suggesting age selection.

The library was built by means of 5' RACE. Data came from an Illumina HiSeq 2500. A second roughly 6 to 11 cycle PCR used a sample-barcoded 5' primer and a J-beta primer mix. A unique molecular identifier was introduced onto each TCR beta cDNA molecule by a template-switch 5' adaptor carrying 12 random nucleotides. Each sample yielded at least 2.5 million CDR3-containing paired-end reads. First-strand cDNA was synthesized from all RNA with the Mint cDNA synthesis kit, primed by a TRBC-specific oligonucleotide. After uracil-DNA glycosylase treatment, a first 18-cycle PCR used universal primers M1SS and BC2_uni_R on all cDNA. The study's own analysis went as follows. Normalization of each sample was performed by random selection of 1 million high-quality reads, each carrying a distinct molecular identifier. Instead of being binned into consensus sequences, reads that shared molecular identifiers were thrown out. MiTCR, run with a Q25 quality threshold and the strictest error-elimination algorithm, handled CDR3 identification, clonotype clustering and error correction. A nonparametric unseen species model with Euler transformation was used to estimate lower-bound total TCR beta diversity. Starting from the raw public reads, TCRdb applied fastp trimming at Q25, assembled clones with MiXCR and retained in-frame beta chains. Each entry is one CDR3 protein sequence, shown with its most common DNA and genes. The V and J calls follow TCRdb's processing rather than the paper's. This sample holds approximately 780,000 distinct CDR3 sequences; 25% to 30% were observed only once. The top ten constitute around 2.9% of the sample.

Separately, the same data were catalogued under a study of T cells of mothers and their children. That second publication adds: Nine systemically healthy Caucasian individuals served as donors, namely three mothers together with their six children. cDNA synthesis consumed the entire amount of extracted RNA, loaded at around 1.5 ug RNA in each 15 ul reaction. In the second PCR, sample barcodes and 2-4 random nucleotides were introduced via the M1S primer. Each mother yielded over 8.5 million TCR beta CDR3 reads and each child about 3 million reads. Thymic selection shapes the output of TCR recombination in a similar way in related and unrelated pairs, and inherited differences have a minor effect. Normalized repertoire overlap in related mother-child pairs was always slightly higher than in unrelated mother-child pairs, but the difference was never significant. With a sensitivity of 90 to 100 clones per million clonotypes, no persistent microchimeric T cell clones were detected. The study used deep NGS to compare TCR beta repertoires of mothers and children, seeking features distinguishing related mother-child pairs from unrelated individuals. The mean age was 40 +/- 4 years for the mothers and approximately 11 +/- 4 years for the children. After adapter ligation with NEBNext reagents, the libraries were sequenced on Illumina HiSeq 2000 with 100+100 nt paired-end reads. To prevent cross-contamination, the mother and child libraries were prepared one month apart and sequenced in separate runs. For each donor, between about 450,000 and 2,300,000 distinct TCR beta clonotypes were identified. Naive TCR beta clonotypes were estimated from low-frequency clonotypes matched to each donor's FACS-determined naive share, without sorting.

The sequence links TRBV10-3 to TRBJ1-1, with the D gene call left open. The clonotype originates from a boy younger than 18 in good health. Sequencing used blood. The CDR3: CATNEPEMNTEAFF. Here is the DNA: TGTGCCACGAACGAACCAGAGATGAACACTGAAGCTTTCTTT.